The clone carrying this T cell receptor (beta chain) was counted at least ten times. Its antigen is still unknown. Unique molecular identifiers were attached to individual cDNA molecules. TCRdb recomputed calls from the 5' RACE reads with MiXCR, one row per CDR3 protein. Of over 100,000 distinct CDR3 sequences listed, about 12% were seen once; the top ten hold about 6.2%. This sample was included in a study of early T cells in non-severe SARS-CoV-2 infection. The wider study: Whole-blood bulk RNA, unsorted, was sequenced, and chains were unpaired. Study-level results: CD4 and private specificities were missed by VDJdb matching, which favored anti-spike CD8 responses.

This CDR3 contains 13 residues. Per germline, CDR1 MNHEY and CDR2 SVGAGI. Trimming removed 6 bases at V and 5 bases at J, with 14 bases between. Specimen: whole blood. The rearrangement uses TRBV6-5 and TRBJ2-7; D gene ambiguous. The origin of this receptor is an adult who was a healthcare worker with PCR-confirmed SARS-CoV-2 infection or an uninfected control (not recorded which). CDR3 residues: CASSPTLGNEQYF. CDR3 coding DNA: TGTGCCAGCAGCCCCACCCTTGGGAACGAGCAGTACTTC.